What follows are 10 T cell receptor beta chains derived from one specimen sequenced in a study of cytomegalovirus exposure and HLA in healthy donors. PCR used 60 Vbeta primers and 13 Jbeta primers. TCRdb keeps only in-frame clones here, not all; method: immunoSEQ multiplex PCR. The top ten clones hold roughly 7.5% of a sample with 150,000 to 200,000 clones, around 79% of them seen once. Sample: PBMCs. Receptors were obtained from a male donor in good health and CMV-seropositive.

The chain employs TRBV6-5 and TRBJ1-2; D gene ambiguous. Germline CDR1 reads MNHEY; CDR2 reads SVGAGI. This CDR3 region has 13 residues. The ends were cut back, 0 bases at V and 1 base at J, with 3 bases in the middle. CDR3 sequence: CASSYSLNYGYTF. CDR3 nucleotide sequence: TGTGCCAGCAGTTACTCCCTTAACTATGGCTACACCTTC.

The chain joins TRBV9 to TRBJ2-3, with 11 nucleotides matching TRBD2. Germline CDR1 SGDLS, CDR2 YYNGEE. The CDR3 contains 17 residues. Trimming took 2 bases from V and 2 from J; bases not matched to a gene: 7. CDR3 sequence reads: CASSVTRLAGPTDTQYF. In DNA form, the CDR3 reads TGTGCCAGCAGCGTCACCCGACTAGCGGGGCCCACAGATACGCAGTATTTT.

V gene TRBV7-9 combines with J gene TRBJ2-2; 7 bases are a match to TRBD1. Looked up from germline, CDR1 is SEHNR and CDR2 is FQNEAQ (reference sequence). The V gene end was trimmed by 5 bases and the J gene end by 6 bases; junction bases not matched to a gene: 9. The CDR3 runs to 15 residues. This CDR3 reads CASSPRTGPPGELFF. The CDR3 DNA reads as TGTGCCAGCAGCCCGCGGACAGGACCCCCCGGGGAGCTGTTTTTT.

V gene TRBV6-6 combines with J gene TRBJ2-4, with 8 bases identical to TRBD2. The length of the CDR3 is 16 residues. V shed 6 bases and J 0 bases; nucleotides not matched to a gene: 7. Germline V lookup: CDR1 MNHNY, CDR2 SVGAGI (reference sequence). The CDR3 loop is CASRQAGDLAKNIQYF. In DNA, the CDR3 is TGTGCCAGCAGGCAAGCGGGGGACCTAGCCAAAAACATTCAGTACTTC.

This clone was counted a few times. The rearrangement joins TRBV29-1 to TRBJ1-1; tentatively, D is TRBD1 (5 bases). The germline CDR1 and CDR2 sequences are SQVTM and ANQGSEA. CDR3 length: 14 amino acids. V dropped 6 bases and J dropped 4 bases, with 18 bases sitting between them. CDR3 amino acids: CSVGYLERGTEAFF. DNA of the CDR3: TGCAGCGTGGGATACCTCGAAAGGGGCACTGAAGCTTTCTTT.

This clone was counted between two and nine times. The chain employs TRBV7-9 and TRBJ1-2; D gene ambiguous. With 2 bases removed from V and 6 bases from J, the gap between germline ends came to 10 bases. Per germline, CDR1 SEHNR and CDR2 FQNEAQ (reference sequence). The length of the CDR3 is 13 residues. CDR3 sequence (DNA): TGTGCCAGCAGCTTAAGTCAGATGGATGGCTACACCTTC. It translates to CASSLSQMDGYTF.

The chain employs TRBV11-2 and TRBJ2-3; D might be TRBD2 (5 bases). CDR3 length: 11 residues. V gave up 5 bases and J gave up 9 bases, with 9 bases separating them. The germline V gene has CDR1 SGHAT and CDR2 FQNNGV. The CDR3 reads CASSTGGTQYF. The CDR3 DNA reads as TGTGCCAGCAGCACCGGAGGCACGCAGTATTTT.

The chain employs TRBV19 and TRBJ1-5; D is undetermined. The germline gives CDR1 LNHDA, CDR2 SQIVND (reference sequence). The ends were cut back, 5 bases at V and 5 bases at J, with 10 bases in the middle. This CDR3 has 13 amino acids. The CDR3 region has the DNA TGTGCCAGTAGTTTCGCAGGCTATCAGCCCCAGCATTTT. Residues: CASSFAGYQPQHF.

This clone was observed once. The V gene is TRBV2, the J gene TRBJ2-1; 8 nucleotides align to TRBD1. Per the germline V gene, CDR1 is SNHLY and CDR2 is FYNNEI. The CDR3 is made up of 14 amino acids. The ends lost 6 bases at V and 1 base at J; junction bases unmatched: 2. DNA of the CDR3: TGTGCCAGCAGGTGGACAGGGTCCTACAATGAGCAGTTCTTC. Amino acids: CASRWTGSYNEQFF.

V usage is TRBV15 and J usage is TRBJ1-4, with 7 bases lining up with TRBD1. Germline CDR1 reads LNHNV; CDR2 reads YYDKDF (reference sequence). The CDR3 spans 14 residues. V shed 8 bases, J shed 11 bases, and the junction held 14 bases outside the gene matches. The CDR3, as DNA: TGTGCCACCGGGACCGGGACAGACCTTAGGAAACTGTTTTTT. Translating it yields CATGTGTDLRKLFF.